A selection of T cell receptor beta chains follows, all from one sample in a study of control samples from healthy donors and cancer patients. Generated by immunoSEQ multiplex PCR, the TCRdb table keeps only in-frame clones and is missing some. Of around 42,000 clones listed, around 94% were seen once; the top ten hold around 25%. The specimen sequenced was blood. These receptors were taken from a man aged 55 to 70 in good health. The CDR3 runs from the conserved cysteine through the conserved F or W. D genes are given only for firm matches. Clone size is given for some rows only: seen once, a few or many times, or a class if the clone is expanded.

d_call	v_call	j_call	clone_size	cdr3_aa	cdr3_nt
NA	TRBV5-1	TRBJ2-1	NA	CASSIRPNEQFF	TGCGCCAGCAGCATACGACCAAATGAGCAGTTCTTC
NA	TRBV11-3	TRBJ2-2	once	CASSLSNTGELFF	TGTGCCAGCAGCTTAAGTAACACCGGGGAGCTGTTTTTT
NA	TRBV11-3	TRBJ2-2	NA	CASRQTGNTGELFF	TGTGCCAGCAGACAGACAGGGAACACCGGGGAGCTGTTTTTT
NA	TRBV29-1	TRBJ2-2	NA	CSVVVQGANTGELFF	TGCAGCGTTGTCGTACAGGGCGCAAACACCGGGGAGCTGTTTTTT
NA	TRBV6-1	TRBJ1-4	NA	CASSEARRKLFF	TGTGCCAGCAGTGAGGCACGAAGAAAACTGTTTTTT
TRBD2	TRBV2	TRBJ2-7	NA	CASTKEPSGSEQYF	TGTGCCAGCACTAAGGAGCCTAGCGGGAGCGAGCAGTACTTC
TRBD1	TRBV5-4	TRBJ1-1	NA	CASNRGGANTEAFF	TGTGCCAGCAACAGGGGGGGCGCAAACACTGAAGCTTTCTTT
TRBD1	TRBV24-1	TRBJ1-5	NA	CATSARTGGRQPQHF	TGTGCCACCAGTGCTCGAACAGGGGGCCGTCAGCCCCAGCATTTT
NA	TRBV19	TRBJ1-1	NA	CASMGWEMNTEAFF	TGTGCCAGTATGGGGTGGGAAATGAACACTGAAGCTTTCTTT
NA	TRBV6-2/TRBV6-3	TRBJ1-5	NA	CASSPGRPQHF	TGTGCCAGCAGCCCTGGGAGACCCCAGCATTTT
NA	TRBV11-3	TRBJ2-7	NA	CASSLARGTYEQYF	TGTGCCAGCAGCTTAGCCAGGGGTACCTACGAGCAGTACTTC
NA	TRBV24-1	TRBJ2-3	NA	CATSDLVAEDTQYF	TGTGCCACCAGTGATTTGGTGGCAGAAGATACGCAGTATTTT
NA	TRBV28	TRBJ2-5	NA	CASSFSQGSSSEETQYF	TGTGCCAGCAGTTTTTCCCAAGGAAGCTCATCCGAAGAGACCCAGTACTTC
NA	TRBV30	TRBJ1-4	NA	CAWSRGSLNEKLFF	TGTGCCTGGAGCAGGGGATCCCTTAATGAAAAACTGTTTTTT
NA	TRBV29-1	TRBJ1-1	NA	CSTSDPTGYTEAFF	TGCAGCACTAGCGACCCAACAGGGTACACTGAAGCTTTCTTT
NA	TRBV7-3	TRBJ2-5	NA	CASSLTSGTQYF	TGTGCCAGCAGCTTAACCAGTGGGACCCAGTACTTC
NA	TRBV20-1	TRBJ2-5	NA	CSARTGETQYF	TGCAGTGCTAGGACAGGAGAGACCCAGTACTTC
NA	TRBV11-2	TRBJ2-5	NA	CASSLPSGGEETQYF	TGTGCCAGCAGCTTACCCTCAGGGGGGGAAGAGACCCAGTACTTC
TRBD2	TRBV11-3	TRBJ2-1	NA	CASSLIAGGPSINSYNEQFF	TGTGCCAGCAGCTTAATAGCGGGAGGGCCTAGTATCAATTCCTACAATGAGCAGTTCTTC
TRBD2	TRBV7-9	TRBJ2-7	NA	CASSTPVWASGAYEQYF	TGTGCCAGCAGCACACCGGTTTGGGCTAGCGGGGCCTACGAGCAGTACTTC
NA	TRBV6-2/TRBV6-3	TRBJ1-1	once	CASSTKGGDRTEAFF	TGTGCCAGCAGTACCAAGGGGGGGGATCGCACTGAAGCTTTCTTT
NA	TRBV2	TRBJ2-1	NA	CASRRDLNYNEQFF	TGTGCCAGCAGGCGGGACCTTAACTACAATGAGCAGTTCTTC
NA	TRBV25-1	TRBJ2-2	few	CASGNTGELFF	TGTGCCAGCGGAAATACCGGGGAGCTGTTTTTT
NA	TRBV27	TRBJ2-7	NA	CASGTLRTAISYEQYF	TGTGCCAGCGGAACCCTCCGGACAGCCATATCCTACGAGCAGTACTTC
NA	TRBV11-3	TRBJ1-1	large	CASSLDSTADEAFF	TGTGCCAGCAGCTTAGATAGTACCGCCGATGAAGCTTTCTTT
TRBD2	TRBV28	TRBJ2-7	once	CASSPHGTSGRGYEQYF	TGTGCCAGCAGTCCACACGGGACTAGCGGGAGAGGGTACGAGCAGTACTTC
NA	TRBV10-3	TRBJ1-3	NA	CAISDARTTSGSTIYF	TGTGCCATCAGTGACGCAAGGACAACCTCTGGAAGCACCATATATTTT
TRBD1	TRBV7-9	TRBJ1-3	NA	CASSMGQAGNTIYF	TGTGCCAGCAGCATGGGACAGGCTGGAAACACCATATATTTT
NA	TRBV2	TRBJ2-5	once	CASSDSISETQYF	TGTGCCAGCAGTGATTCCATTTCGGAGACCCAGTACTTC
TRBD1	TRBV6-4	TRBJ2-1	NA	CASSPRDRGIGRGNEQFF	TGTGCCAGCAGCCCCCGGGACAGGGGAATCGGGAGAGGCAATGAGCAGTTCTTC
NA	TRBV6-2/TRBV6-3	TRBJ1-1	NA	CASSPLPGATINTEAFF	TGTGCCAGCAGTCCACTCCCAGGGGCGACGATTAACACTGAAGCTTTCTTT
TRBD2	TRBV10-2	TRBJ2-2	NA	CAAVAGEVNTGELFF	TGCGCAGCGGTAGCGGGAGAGGTGAACACCGGGGAGCTGTTTTTT
NA	TRBV14	TRBJ2-7	NA	CASSHQDPFDEQYF	TGTGCCAGCAGCCACCAGGACCCCTTCGACGAGCAGTACTTC
TRBD1	TRBV10-3	TRBJ2-7	NA	CAITPTGSDYEQYF	TGTGCCATCACCCCGACAGGGTCGGACTACGAGCAGTACTTC
TRBD2	TRBV7-9	TRBJ2-1	once	CASSFSSGRYNEQFF	TGTGCCAGCAGCTTTTCTAGCGGGAGATACAATGAGCAGTTCTTC
TRBD2	TRBV7-2	TRBJ2-1	NA	CASSLTAGDEQFF	TGTGCCAGCAGCCTAACGGCGGGGGATGAGCAGTTCTTC
TRBD2	TRBV28	TRBJ2-1	NA	CASSPPGLAAYNEQFF	TGTGCCAGCAGCCCCCCCGGACTAGCGGCCTACAATGAGCAGTTCTTC
NA	TRBV10-2	TRBJ1-6	NA	CASSELTPGRSSYNSPLHF	TGCGCCAGCAGTGAGCTCACCCCAGGGCGGAGCTCCTATAATTCACCCCTCCACTTT
NA	TRBV2	TRBJ1-4	once	CASSSAPAEKLFF	TGTGCCAGCAGTAGCGCGCCGGCGGAAAAACTGTTTTTT
NA	TRBV6-5	TRBJ2-2	NA	CASSYSIGQITGELFF	TGTGCCAGCAGTTACTCGATCGGGCAAATCACCGGGGAGCTGTTTTTT
NA	TRBV6-5	TRBJ2-7	NA	CASTGLFGVYEQYF	TGTGCCAGCACTGGTCTATTTGGGGTCTACGAGCAGTACTTC
NA	TRBV3-1/TRBV3-2	TRBJ1-1	NA	CASSLRTALNTEAFF	TGTGCCAGCAGCCTACGGACAGCTTTGAACACTGAAGCTTTCTTT
NA	TRBV27	TRBJ2-7	NA	CASSIRKTVTYEQYF	TGTGCCAGCAGTATCCGAAAGACAGTTACCTACGAGCAGTACTTC
TRBD1	TRBV29-1	TRBJ1-1	NA	CSVVGTGPEAFF	TGCAGCGTTGTAGGGACAGGCCCTGAAGCTTTCTTT
NA	TRBV7-9	TRBJ1-1	NA	CASTLGNTEAFF	TGTGCCAGCACCCTCGGGAACACTGAAGCTTTCTTT
TRBD1	TRBV10-3	TRBJ1-6	NA	CAISEGQGFNSPLHF	TGTGCCATCAGTGAGGGACAGGGTTTTAATTCACCCCTCCACTTT
NA	TRBV6-2/TRBV6-3	TRBJ1-1	NA	CASSSHNPKNTEAFF	TGTGCCAGCAGTTCCCACAACCCGAAGAACACTGAAGCTTTCTTT
NA	TRBV7-9	TRBJ2-7	few	CASSFAGFSYEQYF	TGTGCCAGCAGCTTTGCAGGTTTCTCCTACGAGCAGTACTTC
TRBD2	TRBV5-6	TRBJ2-4	NA	CASSFFPLAGVNIQYF	TGTGCCAGCAGCTTTTTCCCCCTAGCGGGAGTCAACATTCAGTACTTC
NA	TRBV5-1	TRBJ1-4	few	CASTDGTGNEKLFF	TGCGCCAGCACGGACGGGACGGGGAATGAAAAACTGTTTTTT
NA	TRBV12-3/TRBV12-4	TRBJ1-5	NA	CASNGGVVQPQHF	TGTGCCAGCAACGGGGGGGTCGTTCAGCCCCAGCATTTT
NA	TRBV6-1	TRBJ2-7	NA	CASSEAVSYEQYF	TGTGCCAGCAGTGAAGCAGTCTCCTACGAGCAGTACTTC
TRBD2	TRBV3-1/TRBV3-2	TRBJ2-5	NA	CASSQDPSGINQETQYF	TGTGCCAGCAGCCAAGATCCTAGCGGGATAAACCAAGAGACCCAGTACTTC
TRBD2	TRBV10-2	TRBJ2-2	once	CASSEGGGLAVTGELFF	TGCGCCAGCAGTGAAGGAGGGGGACTAGCGGTCACCGGGGAGCTGTTTTTT
TRBD1	TRBV18	TRBJ1-1	NA	CASSPGTGNTEAFF	TGTGCCAGCTCACCCGGGACAGGGAACACTGAAGCTTTCTTT
NA	TRBV5-6	TRBJ1-6	NA	CASRRRSGVNNSPLHF	TGTGCCAGCAGGCGACGTTCAGGGGTTAATAATTCACCCCTCCACTTT